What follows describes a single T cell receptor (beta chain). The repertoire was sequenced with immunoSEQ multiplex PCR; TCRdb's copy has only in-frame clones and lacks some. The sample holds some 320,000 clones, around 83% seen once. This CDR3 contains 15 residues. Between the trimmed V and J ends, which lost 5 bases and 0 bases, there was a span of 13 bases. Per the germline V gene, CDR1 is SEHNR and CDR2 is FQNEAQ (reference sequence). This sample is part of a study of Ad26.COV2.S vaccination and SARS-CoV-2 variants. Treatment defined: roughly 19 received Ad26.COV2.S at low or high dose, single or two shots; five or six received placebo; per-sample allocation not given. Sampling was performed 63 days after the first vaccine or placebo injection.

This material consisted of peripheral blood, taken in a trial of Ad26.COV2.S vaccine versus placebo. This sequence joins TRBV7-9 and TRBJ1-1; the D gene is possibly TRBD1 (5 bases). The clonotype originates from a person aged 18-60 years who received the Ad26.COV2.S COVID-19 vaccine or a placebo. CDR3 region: CASSPRRGVNTEAFF. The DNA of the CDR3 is TGTGCCAGCAGCCCCCGGCGAGGGGTGAACACTGAAGCTTTCTTT. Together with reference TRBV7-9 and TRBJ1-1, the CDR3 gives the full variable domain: DTGVSQNPRHKITKRGQNVTFRCDPISEHNRLYWYRQTLGQGPEFLTYFQNEAQLEKSRLLSDRFSAERPKGSFSTLEIQRTEQGDSAMYLCASSPRRGVNTEAFFGQGTRLTVV.